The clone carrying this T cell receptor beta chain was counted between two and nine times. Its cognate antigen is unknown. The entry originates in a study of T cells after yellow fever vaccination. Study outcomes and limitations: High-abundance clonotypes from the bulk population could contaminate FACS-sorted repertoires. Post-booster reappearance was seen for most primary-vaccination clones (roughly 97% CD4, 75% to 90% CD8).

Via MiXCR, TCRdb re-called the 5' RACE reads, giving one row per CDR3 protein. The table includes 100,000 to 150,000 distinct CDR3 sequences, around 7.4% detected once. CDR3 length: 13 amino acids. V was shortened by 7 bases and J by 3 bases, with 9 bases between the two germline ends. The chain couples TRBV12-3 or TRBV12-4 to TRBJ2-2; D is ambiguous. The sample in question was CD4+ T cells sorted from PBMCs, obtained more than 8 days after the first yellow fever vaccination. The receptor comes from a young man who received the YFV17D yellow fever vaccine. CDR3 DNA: TGTGCCAGCACAGAACAGCACACCGGGGAGCTGTTTTTT. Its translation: CASTEQHTGELFF.